The clone carrying this T cell receptor (beta chain) has only a few counts. Its antigen remains unidentified. The source material, RNA transcripts, was used to amplify TCR beta CDR3 regions. A first-round RT-PCR of the TCR CDR3 used the HTBI primer set. TCRdb reprocessed the multiplex PCR reads via MiXCR and lists one record per CDR3 protein. The table records about 640,000 distinct CDR3 sequences, roughly 20% of them present only once. The sample originates from a study of T cells in Graves' hyperthyroidism and ophthalmopathy. Under 3 months was the duration of disease in ophthalmopathy patients, who also had a Clinical Activity Score of at least 3 and a NOSPECS grade of at least 4. Study-wide findings and caveats: The model predicted ophthalmopathy a median approximately six months before onset.

This CDR3 has 17 amino acids. Per the germline V gene, CDR1 is ENHRY and CDR2 is SYGVKD. Losses at the gene ends were 3 bases for V and 2 bases for J; bases not matched to a gene: 12. This clonotype originated in a man aged 25 to 45 with Graves' ophthalmopathy. The chain employs TRBV10-3 and TRBJ2-7; TRBD1 matches at 8 bases. The sample taken for sequencing was blood. The CDR3 bases are TGTGCCATCAGTGACTCGGGCAGGGGACAGGCAACCTACGAGCAGTACTTC. This encodes CAISDSGRGQATYEQYF.